Presented here are 14 T cell receptor beta chains from one specimen sequenced in a study of CD8 T cells in Susac syndrome (dated 2019 in TCRdb). Libraries were constructed by the immunoSEQ multiplex PCR assay. RNA was extracted using the RNeasy kit, and roughly 0.5 to 1 microgram was reverse transcribed with random hexamers. TCRdb handled the public reads itself, with Q25 trimming in fastp and clone calling in MiXCR, and kept productive beta chains. Rows matching on CDR3 protein sequence are summarized as one entry with the most common DNA and genes. The table for this sample lists some 110,000 distinct CDR3 sequences; approximately 93% of them were counted only once. 0.41% of the sample is in the top ten clones. Sequencing was carried out using CD8+ T cells from PBMCs. These receptors came from a human donor with Susac syndrome.

The chain recombines TRBV7-9 with TRBJ2-1, with D maybe TRBD2 (6 bases). The V and J ends lost 7 bases and 1 base respectively, with 14 bases between them. Per germline, CDR1 SEHNR and CDR2 FQNEAQ (reference sequence). This CDR3 contains 15 residues. The CDR3, as DNA: TGTGCCAGCAAGCGCGGGGAGGAGTCCTACAATGAGCAGTTCTTC. It translates to CASKRGEESYNEQFF.

J is TRBJ1-5 and V is TRBV13; D perhaps matches TRBD1 (5 bases). CDR3 length: 15 residues. Looked up from germline, CDR1 is PRHDT and CDR2 is FYEKMQ (reference sequence). The V and J ends lost 3 bases and 3 bases respectively, with 12 bases between them. The CDR3 DNA follows: TGTGCCAGCAGCTTCGGGGGAGGGTCCAATCAGCCCCAGCATTTT. This codes for CASSFGGGSNQPQHF.

This chain links TRBV4-1 with TRBJ2-5; 9 nucleotides align to TRBD2. CDR1 is MGHRA, CDR2 YSYEKL, per germline. The V segment lost 5 bases and the J segment 3 bases; nucleotides outside the gene matches: 7. The CDR3 loop spans 15 amino acids. CDR3 amino acids: CASSSHSGGEETQYF. DNA of the CDR3: TGCGCCAGCAGCTCCCATAGCGGGGGAGAAGAGACCCAGTACTTC.

The chain employs TRBV7-9 and TRBJ1-5, with a weak D call TRBD1 (5 bases). This CDR3 has 15 amino acids. Germline CDR1 is SEHNR and CDR2 is FQNEAQ (reference sequence). V was pared by 5 bases and J by 2 bases, with 13 bases between. The CDR3 protein is CASSHTGLGNQPQHF. In DNA form, the CDR3 reads TGTGCCAGCAGCCATACAGGTTTGGGCAATCAGCCCCAGCATTTT.

The gene calls are TRBV9 and TRBJ1-1, with a weak D call TRBD1 (5 bases). V lost 3 bases and J lost 3, with 12 bases in between. In germline, CDR1 is SGDLS, CDR2 YYNGEE. The CDR3 contains 14 residues. Here the CDR3 DNA reads TGTGCCAGCAGCGCTCAGGGTAGGGACACTGAAGCTTTCTTT. It yields the protein CASSAQGRDTEAFF.

The J gene is TRBJ2-3, the V gene TRBV29-1, with 11 nucleotides matching TRBD2. V dropped 1 base and J dropped 2; count of bases not matched to a gene: 8. The CDR3 contains 17 residues. Germline lookup yields CDR1 SQVTM and CDR2 ANQGSEA. The CDR3 bases are TGCAGCGTTGAAGGGGGGAGACTAGCGGGGCCCACAGATACGCAGTATTTT. Translating gives CSVEGGRLAGPTDTQYF.

This clonotype appeared once. V is TRBV14 and J is TRBJ1-1; D unresolved. Germline V gene data show CDR1 as SGHDN and CDR2 as FVKESK. CDR3 length: 11 residues. Trimming cost V 5 bases and J 2 bases, with 3 bases left between them. The CDR3 sequence: CASSKNTEAFF. CDR3 sequence (DNA): TGTGCCAGCAGCAAAAACACTGAAGCTTTCTTT.

The rearrangement joins TRBV5-8 to TRBJ2-5; tentatively, D is TRBD1 (5 bases). V was cut by 7 bases and J by 5 bases, with 9 bases left in between. Germline lookup yields CDR1 SGHTS and CDR2 YDEGEE. CDR3 length: 11 amino acids. The DNA of the CDR3 is TGTGCCAGCCCAGGGCGCGAGACCCAGTACTTC. This gives the protein CASPGRETQYF.

This chain connects TRBV6-5 to TRBJ2-7; D gene ambiguous. CDR3 length: 11 residues. The germline CDR1 and CDR2 sequences are MNHEY and SVGAGI. V was cut by 7 bases and J by 3 bases, with 7 bases left in between. The DNA for the CDR3 is TGTGCCAGCAAGAGTAACTACGAGCAGTACTTC. Residues: CASKSNYEQYF.

The chain joins TRBV29-1 to TRBJ1-5; a weak D match, TRBD1 (5 bases). Trimming removed 5 bases from V and 0 bases from J, with 11 bases in between. Per the germline V gene, CDR1 is SQVTM and CDR2 is ANQGSEA. This CDR3 contains 14 residues. In nucleotides, the CDR3 is TGCAGCGTTATCGTGGGGGATAGCAATCAGCCCCAGCATTTT. Protein: CSVIVGDSNQPQHF.

The chain joins TRBV13 to TRBJ2-3, with D tentatively TRBD2 (5 bases). The germline V gene has CDR1 PRHDT and CDR2 FYEKMQ (reference sequence). Between the trimmed V and J ends, which lost 5 bases and 2 bases, there was a span of 14 bases. The CDR3 loop spans 15 amino acids. In DNA form, the CDR3 reads TGTGCCAGCAGCACCTCTAGCTTGGCCACAGATACGCAGTATTTT. It is translated as CASSTSSLATDTQYF.

The V gene is TRBV5-1, the J gene TRBJ2-3; D not certain. This CDR3 is 15 amino acids long. V lost 5 bases and J lost 2, with 15 bases in between. Germline V gene sequence: CDR1 SGHRS, CDR2 YFSETQ. The CDR3 is CASRKFRNFTDTQYF. The CDR3 nucleotides read TGCGCCAGCAGAAAATTCAGGAACTTCACAGATACGCAGTATTTT. Variable domain in full (rest from reference TRBV5-1 and TRBJ2-3): KAGVTQTPRYLIKTRGQQVTLSCSPISGHRSVSWYQQTPGQGLQFLFEYFSETQRNKGNFPGRFSGRQFSNSRSEMNVSTLELGDSALYLCASRKFRNFTDTQYFGPGTRLTVL.

The chain is built from TRBV20-1 and TRBJ1-4, with a possible D match to TRBD1 (5 bases). This CDR3 spans 17 amino acids. Per the germline V gene, CDR1 is DFQATT and CDR2 is SNEGSKA (reference sequence). V was shortened by 3 bases and J by 0 bases, with 17 bases between the two germline ends. CDR3 in amino acids: CSASEGDRFATNEKLFF. CDR3 DNA: TGCAGTGCTAGTGAGGGAGACAGATTTGCAACTAATGAAAAACTGTTTTTT.

V and J are TRBV18 and TRBJ1-1; 8 bases are shared with TRBD1. From germline, CDR1 is KGHSH and CDR2 LQKENI. CDR3 size: 14 residues. V gave up 2 bases and J gave up 6 bases; unmatched junction bases: 5. CDR3 sequence: CASSPDPGGPEAFF. The CDR3 bases are TGTGCCAGCTCACCAGACCCAGGGGGCCCTGAAGCTTTCTTT.